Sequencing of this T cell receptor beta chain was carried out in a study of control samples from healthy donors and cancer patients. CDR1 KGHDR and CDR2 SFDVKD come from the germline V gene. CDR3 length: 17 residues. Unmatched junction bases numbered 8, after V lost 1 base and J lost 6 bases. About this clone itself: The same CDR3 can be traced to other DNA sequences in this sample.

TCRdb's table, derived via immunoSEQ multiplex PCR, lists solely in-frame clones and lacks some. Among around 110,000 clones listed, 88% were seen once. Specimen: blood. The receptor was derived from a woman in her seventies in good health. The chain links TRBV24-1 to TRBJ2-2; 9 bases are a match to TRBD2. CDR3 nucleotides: TGTGCCACCAGTGATTTCGGCGGGGGGGGGTCAGCCGGGGAGCTGTTTTTT. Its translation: CATSDFGGGGSAGELFF.